This T cell receptor beta chain comes out of a study of human T cells and chemical hapten exposure. Study-level findings and limits: TCRs above 1 in 1000 frequency did not change with DPC sensitization.

The CDR3 loop spans 15 amino acids. The V and J ends lost 5 bases and 1 base respectively, with 12 bases between them. Germline CDR1 and CDR2: KGHSH and LQKENI. Details on this clonotype: Its antigen is undetermined.

Unique molecular identifiers were attached to individual cDNA molecules within the library. TCRdb passed the RACE reads through MiXCR, listing each CDR3 protein once. The sample contains roughly 380,000 distinct CDR3 sequences, 5.1% of which appear only once. Regarding time point: pre-sensitization, week 0. Treatment in this sample: therapeutic diphenylcyclopropenone sensitization with weekly scalp DPC. This sequence joins TRBV18 and TRBJ1-5; D is unclear. The input for sequencing was whole blood, taken in connection with sensitization to the hapten diphenylcyclopropenone (DPC). The sequence came from a woman aged 45-60 years with alopecia areata. Some clones in this sample may be carry-over from other donors' samples. The CDR3 sequence is CASSVGSGSNQPQHF. For the CDR3, the DNA is TGTGCCAGCTCAGTAGGGAGCGGGAGCAATCAGCCCCAGCATTTT.